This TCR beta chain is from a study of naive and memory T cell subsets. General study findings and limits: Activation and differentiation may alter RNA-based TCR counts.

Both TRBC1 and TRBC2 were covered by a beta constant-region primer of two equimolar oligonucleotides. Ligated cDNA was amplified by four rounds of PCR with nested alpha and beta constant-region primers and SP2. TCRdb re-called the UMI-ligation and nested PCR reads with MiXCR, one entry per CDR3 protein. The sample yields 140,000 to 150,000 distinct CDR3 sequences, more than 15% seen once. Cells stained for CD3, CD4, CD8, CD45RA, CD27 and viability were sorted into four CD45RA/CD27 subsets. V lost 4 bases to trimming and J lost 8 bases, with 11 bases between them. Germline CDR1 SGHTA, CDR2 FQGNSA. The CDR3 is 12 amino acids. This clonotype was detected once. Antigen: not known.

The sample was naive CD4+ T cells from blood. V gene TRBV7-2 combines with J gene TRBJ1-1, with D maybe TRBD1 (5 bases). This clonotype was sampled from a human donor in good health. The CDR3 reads CASSWDFGEAFF. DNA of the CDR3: TGTGCCAGCAGCTGGGACTTCGGCGAAGCTTTCTTT. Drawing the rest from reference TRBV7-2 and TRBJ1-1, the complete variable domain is GAGVSQSPSNKVTEKGKDVELRCDPISGHTALYWYRQSLGQGLEFLIYFQGNSAPDKSGLPSDRFSAERTGGSVSTLTIQRTQQEDSAVYLCASSWDFGEAFFGQGTRLTVV.